This T cell receptor beta chain comes out of a study of regulatory T cells in long-lasting Graves disease. Study-wide results and caveats: The persistent group shared fewer than 3,500 public clonotypes, more than the 966 shared by new patients.

Time point meaning: newly diagnosed GD, antithyroid drugs for less than 3 months. Extracted PBMC RNA gave rise to the TCR library. As a group, patients came from one endocrinology department in Xi'an, China. The germline V gene encodes CDR1 MGHDK and CDR2 SYGVNS. The V gene end was trimmed by 4 bases and the J gene end by 2 bases; junction bases not matched to a gene: 12. The CDR3 has 17 amino acids. iRepertoire HTBI primers and Arm-PCR of CDR3 regions built TCR beta libraries. TCRdb independently ran MiXCR on the multiplex PCR reads; one entry per CDR3 protein. Of about 450,000 distinct CDR3 sequences in the sample, about 15% were seen once. A word on this clonotype: What it recognizes is unknown.

This same sample was also taken into another study, of T cells in Graves' hyperthyroidism and ophthalmopathy. Per that paper: Newly diagnosed hyperthyroidism, duration under 2 months, in patients aged 18 to 65.

The receptor was derived from a woman between 45 and 60 years old with Graves disease. This material consisted of peripheral blood mononuclear cells (PBMCs), taken at new diagnosis, from a patient treated with antithyroid drugs. The chain joins TRBV25-1 to TRBJ2-3; the match to TRBD2 covers 7 bases. The CDR3 here is CASSGGGRAPITDTQYF. In DNA, the CDR3 is TGTGCCAGCAGTGGTGGGGGGAGGGCCCCCATCACAGATACGCAGTATTTT. Together with reference TRBV25-1 and TRBJ2-3, the CDR3 gives the full variable domain: EADIYQTPRYLVIGTGKKITLECSQTMGHDKMYWYQQDPGMELHLIHYSYGVNSTEKGDLSSESTVSRIRTEHFPLTLESARPSHTSQYLCASSGGGRAPITDTQYFGPGTRLTVL.